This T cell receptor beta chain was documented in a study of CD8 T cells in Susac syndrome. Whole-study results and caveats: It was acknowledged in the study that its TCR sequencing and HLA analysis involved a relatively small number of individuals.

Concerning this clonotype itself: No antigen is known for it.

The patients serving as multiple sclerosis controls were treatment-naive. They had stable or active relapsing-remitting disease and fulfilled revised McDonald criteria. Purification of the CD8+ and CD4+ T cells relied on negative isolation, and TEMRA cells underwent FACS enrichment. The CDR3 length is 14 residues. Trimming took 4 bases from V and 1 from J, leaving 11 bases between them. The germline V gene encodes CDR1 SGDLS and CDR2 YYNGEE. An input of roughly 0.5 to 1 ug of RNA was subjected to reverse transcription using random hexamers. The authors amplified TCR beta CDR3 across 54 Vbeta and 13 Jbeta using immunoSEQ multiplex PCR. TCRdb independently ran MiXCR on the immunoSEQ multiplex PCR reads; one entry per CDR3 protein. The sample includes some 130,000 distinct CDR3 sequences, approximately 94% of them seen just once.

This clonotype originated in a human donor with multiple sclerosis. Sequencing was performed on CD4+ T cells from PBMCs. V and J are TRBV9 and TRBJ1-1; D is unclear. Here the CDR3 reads CASSLRSGNTEAFF. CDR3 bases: TGTGCCAGCAGCCTCCGCTCCGGGAACACTGAAGCTTTCTTT.